The 5 T cell receptor beta chains below were found in one sample sequenced in a study of identical twins. TCRdb re-analysed the 5' RACE reads in MiXCR, keeping a single row per CDR3 protein. This sample carries approximately 620,000 distinct CDR3 sequences, roughly 8% of them seen once, and the ten largest clones take 0.85% to 1%. Another study also made use of these data, one on yellow fever vaccine responses in identical twins.

Sample: PBMCs. The source of these receptors is a woman aged 18-29 years in good health.

This clonotype was recorded a few times. The chain has TRBV7-8 and TRBJ2-6, with D uncertain. The V end was cut by 2 bases, the J end by 0 bases, with 5 bases between. Germline V gives CDR1 SGHVS, CDR2 FQNEAQ. The CDR3 has 15 amino acids. The CDR3 sequence is CASSLPDSGANVLTF. The CDR3 DNA sequence: TGTGCCAGCAGCTTACCCGACTCTGGGGCCAACGTCCTGACTTTC.

This clonotype was seen only a few times. The chain has TRBV2 and TRBJ2-4, with a possible D match to TRBD1 (7 bases). Trimming cost V 6 bases and J 4 bases, with 16 bases left between them. Germline V CDR1 and CDR2: SNHLY, FYNNEI. The CDR3 spans 15 residues. The chain's CDR3 is CASRTGRWGKNIQYF. For the CDR3, the DNA is TGTGCCAGCAGGACAGGGAGGTGGGGAAAAAACATTCAGTACTTC.

The table lists this clonotype with a few counts. V and J are TRBV5-1 and TRBJ2-2, with 8 positions matching TRBD2. CDR3 size: 15 residues. Trimming removed 3 bases from V and 4 bases from J; junction bases left unmatched: 5. Per the germline V gene, CDR1 is SGHRS and CDR2 is YFSETQ. The chain's CDR3 is CASSSTAGGTGELFF. CDR3 nucleotides: TGCGCCAGCAGCTCGACTGCGGGGGGCACCGGGGAGCTGTTTTTT.

This chain uses TRBV5-6 with TRBJ2-1, with a tentative D call TRBD1 (6 bases). The ends were cut back, 2 bases at V and 5 bases at J, with 11 bases in the middle. Germline V CDR1 and CDR2: SGHDT, YYEEEE. The CDR3 contains 14 residues. The CDR3 loop is CASSFPGQNNEQFF. The CDR3 nucleotides are TGTGCCAGCAGCTTCCCGGGACAAAACAATGAGCAGTTCTTC.

This clonotype was counted a single time. Possible read error: a much larger clone is one base away. The CDR3 ends on some other residue instead of the conserved phenylalanine or tryptophan, so this is likely a read error. The chain joins TRBV7-9 to TRBJ2-7; D remains unclear. This CDR3 has 14 amino acids. The V and J ends lost 5 bases and 3 bases respectively, with 14 bases between them. The germline V gene has CDR1 SEHNR and CDR2 FQNEAQ (reference sequence). Here the CDR3 reads CASSPHAPGYEQYY. Written as DNA, the CDR3 is TGTGCCAGCAGCCCGCATGCCCCGGGCTACGAGCAGTACTAC.